These T cell receptor beta chains were read from a single sample in a study of T cell responses to AZD1222 COVID-19 vaccine. This table comes from immunoSEQ multiplex PCR, and its TCRdb copy is limited to in-frame clones, with some not included. The sample includes about 120,000 clones, 80% to 90% seen only once; the top ten take roughly 3.9%. The specimen comprised peripheral blood, sampled on day 0 of MenACWY control vaccination. The receptors originated from an adult in good health. Both conserved end residues are part of each CDR3. Fields, in order: clone size, J gene, V gene, D gene, CDR3 DNA, CDR3 protein. A D gene is named only where the DNA matches it firmly. Clone size is not always given. Where it is, it says once, few, many or a class for expanded clones.

abundance: -; j_gene: TRBJ2-5; v_gene: TRBV7-9; d_gene: TRBD2; CDR3nt: TGTGCCAGCAGCTTATCGGGTGGACTAGCGGGGGACCCTCAAGAGACCCAGTACTTC; CDR3aa: CASSLSGGLAGDPQETQYF
abundance: once; j_gene: TRBJ1-2; v_gene: TRBV4-1; d_gene: TRBD1; CDR3nt: TGCGCCAGCAGCCGGGACAGTACCAGGGCAGATGGCTACACCTTC; CDR3aa: CASSRDSTRADGYTF
abundance: -; j_gene: TRBJ2-7; v_gene: TRBV7-8; d_gene: -; CDR3nt: TGTGCCAGCAGCTTAAGTTTGCGCAGATCCTACGAGCAGTACTTC; CDR3aa: CASSLSLRRSYEQYF
abundance: -; j_gene: TRBJ1-1; v_gene: TRBV4-2; d_gene: -; CDR3nt: TGTGCCAGCAGCCAAGGGTCAGCCCGGGGGAACACTGAAGCTTTCTTT; CDR3aa: CASSQGSARGNTEAFF
abundance: -; j_gene: TRBJ1-1; v_gene: TRBV5-6; d_gene: -; CDR3nt: TGTGCCAGCAGCTTTGGGAGCAGGGGCGTTTTGAGAGCTTTCTTT; CDR3aa: CASSFGSRGVLRAFF
abundance: -; j_gene: TRBJ1-2; v_gene: TRBV5-6; d_gene: TRBD1; CDR3nt: TGTGCCAGCAGGCACAGGGGGCAGGACTATGGCTACACCTTC; CDR3aa: CASRHRGQDYGYTF
abundance: -; j_gene: TRBJ2-5; v_gene: TRBV20-1; d_gene: -; CDR3nt: TGCAGTGCTAGCCCCCCAGAGACCCAGTACTTC; CDR3aa: CSASPPETQYF
abundance: -; j_gene: TRBJ2-6; v_gene: TRBV3-1/TRBV3-2; d_gene: -; CDR3nt: TGTGCCAGCAGCCAAGCGGGGTCCCACTCTGGGGCCAACGTCCTGACTTTC; CDR3aa: CASSQAGSHSGANVLTF
abundance: few; j_gene: TRBJ2-1; v_gene: TRBV19; d_gene: -; CDR3nt: TGTGCCAGTAGTATCAGGGGGGGACTAGTCCGTAATGAGCAGTTCTTC; CDR3aa: CASSIRGGLVRNEQFF
abundance: -; j_gene: TRBJ1-2; v_gene: TRBV9; d_gene: TRBD1; CDR3nt: TGTGCCAGCAGACCCGGACAGGCTGCTAACTATGGCTACACCTTC; CDR3aa: CASRPGQAANYGYTF
abundance: -; j_gene: TRBJ2-3; v_gene: TRBV12-5; d_gene: TRBD2; CDR3nt: TGTGCTAGTGGTTTAGGCGGGGGGCAGGCAGATACGCAGTATTTT; CDR3aa: CASGLGGGQADTQYF
abundance: -; j_gene: TRBJ1-1; v_gene: TRBV6-5; d_gene: -; CDR3nt: TGTGCCAGCAGCTCCTCGGGGGTCCACACTGAAGCTTTCTTT; CDR3aa: CASSSSGVHTEAFF
abundance: few; j_gene: TRBJ2-3; v_gene: TRBV3-1/TRBV3-2; d_gene: TRBD1; CDR3nt: TGTGCCAGCAGCCTTTTGGACAGGGGAGGGTGGGATACGCAGTATTTT; CDR3aa: CASSLLDRGGWDTQYF
abundance: -; j_gene: TRBJ1-5; v_gene: TRBV21-1; d_gene: -; CDR3nt: TGTGCCAGCAGCAAAGTGAGCCAGTACGATAGCAATCAGCCCCAGCATTTT; CDR3aa: CASSKVSQYDSNQPQHF
abundance: -; j_gene: TRBJ1-4; v_gene: TRBV11-2; d_gene: -; CDR3nt: TGTGCCAGCAGCTCTCGATTCGACAGGTACGGCGAAAAACTGTTTTTT; CDR3aa: CASSSRFDRYGEKLFF
abundance: -; j_gene: TRBJ2-5; v_gene: TRBV7-9; d_gene: TRBD2; CDR3nt: TGTGCCAGCAGCTTAGGACTAGCGGGGGGGATACAAGAGACCCAGTACTTC; CDR3aa: CASSLGLAGGIQETQYF
abundance: -; j_gene: TRBJ2-5; v_gene: TRBV23-1; d_gene: TRBD2; CDR3nt: TGCGCCAGCAGTCATGGGACTAGCGCCCCGCGTCGAGAGACCCAGTACTTC; CDR3aa: CASSHGTSAPRRETQYF
abundance: once; j_gene: TRBJ1-1; v_gene: TRBV5-1; d_gene: -; CDR3nt: TGCGCCAGCACGCTACGGACGAACACTGAAGCTTTCTTT; CDR3aa: CASTLRTNTEAFF
abundance: -; j_gene: TRBJ2-3; v_gene: TRBV15; d_gene: TRBD1; CDR3nt: TGTGCCACCAGCATAGGACAGGAGGATACGCAGTATTTT; CDR3aa: CATSIGQEDTQYF
abundance: -; j_gene: TRBJ1-1; v_gene: TRBV6-7; d_gene: -; CDR3nt: TGTGCGGGGGGGGACACTGAAGCTTTCTTT; CDR3aa: CAGGDTEAFF
abundance: -; j_gene: TRBJ1-1; v_gene: TRBV18; d_gene: -; CDR3nt: TGTGCCAGCTCACCTAACAGGGCGACGGGGACTGAAGCTTTCTTT; CDR3aa: CASSPNRATGTEAFF
abundance: -; j_gene: TRBJ2-1; v_gene: TRBV5-1; d_gene: -; CDR3nt: TGCGCCAGCAGCTTGACAGAAAACTACAGTGAGCAGTTCTTC; CDR3aa: CASSLTENYSEQFF
abundance: -; j_gene: TRBJ1-2; v_gene: TRBV5-1; d_gene: -; CDR3nt: TGCGCCAGCAGCTTGGATGCCTGGGATGAGACAGTCGCTCCCTACTATGGCTACACCTTC; CDR3aa: CASSLDAWDETVAPYYGYTF
abundance: -; j_gene: TRBJ2-3; v_gene: TRBV11-2; d_gene: -; CDR3nt: TGTGCCAGCAGCTTATCAAGATCAGGGGCCGGGAGCACAGATACGCAGTATTTT; CDR3aa: CASSLSRSGAGSTDTQYF
abundance: -; j_gene: TRBJ1-2; v_gene: TRBV6-2/TRBV6-3; d_gene: -; CDR3nt: TGTGCCAGCAGTTATGTTGGGTTTGACGGTGGCTACACCTTC; CDR3aa: CASSYVGFDGGYTF
abundance: -; j_gene: TRBJ1-5; v_gene: TRBV19; d_gene: TRBD1; CDR3nt: TGTGCCAGTAGTATCAGGGGGCAGAATCAGCCCCAGCATTTT; CDR3aa: CASSIRGQNQPQHF
abundance: -; j_gene: TRBJ2-5; v_gene: TRBV4-2; d_gene: TRBD2; CDR3nt: TGTGCCAGCAGCCAAGGGACTAGCGGCCAAGAGACCCAGTACTTC; CDR3aa: CASSQGTSGQETQYF
abundance: -; j_gene: TRBJ1-1; v_gene: TRBV7-9; d_gene: -; CDR3nt: TGTGCCAGCATCTCCCCACCTGGTGAAGCTTTCTTT; CDR3aa: CASISPPGEAFF
abundance: -; j_gene: TRBJ2-2; v_gene: TRBV27; d_gene: TRBD1; CDR3nt: TGTGCCAGCTCGCCCTCACGGACAGGCCGCACCGGGGAGCTGTTTTTT; CDR3aa: CASSPSRTGRTGELFF
abundance: -; j_gene: TRBJ2-1; v_gene: TRBV4-1; d_gene: TRBD2; CDR3nt: TGCGCCAGCAGCCAAGATCCTACTAGCGGGCTTTACAATGAGCAGTTCTTC; CDR3aa: CASSQDPTSGLYNEQFF
abundance: -; j_gene: TRBJ1-6; v_gene: TRBV7-2; d_gene: -; CDR3nt: TGTGCCAGCAGCTTAGGTGGAAGCTCCTATAATTCACCCCTCCACTTT; CDR3aa: CASSLGGSSYNSPLHF
abundance: -; j_gene: TRBJ1-2; v_gene: TRBV6-5; d_gene: TRBD1; CDR3nt: TGTGCCAGCACCTGGAGGGACAGCTACGGCTACACCTTC; CDR3aa: CASTWRDSYGYTF
abundance: once; j_gene: TRBJ2-2; v_gene: TRBV24-1; d_gene: -; CDR3nt: TGTGCCACCAGTGATCCCCGTCGAGCTCCCCAAACCGGGGAGCTGTTTTTT; CDR3aa: CATSDPRRAPQTGELFF
abundance: -; j_gene: TRBJ2-1; v_gene: TRBV27; d_gene: -; CDR3nt: TGTGCCAGCAGTTCGCTAACCCGCGGACAGCCTTCCTACAATGAGCAGTTCTTC; CDR3aa: CASSSLTRGQPSYNEQFF
abundance: -; j_gene: TRBJ2-1; v_gene: TRBV19; d_gene: -; CDR3nt: TGTGCCAGTAGTATAGGCTTCAATTGGGGCAATGAGCAGTTCTTC; CDR3aa: CASSIGFNWGNEQFF
abundance: -; j_gene: TRBJ1-5; v_gene: TRBV6-4; d_gene: -; CDR3nt: TGTGCCAGCAGTTTACAGGGAGGGCAGCCCCAGCATTTT; CDR3aa: CASSLQGGQPQHF
abundance: -; j_gene: TRBJ1-2; v_gene: TRBV28; d_gene: -; CDR3nt: TGTGCCAGCACCGGGGAATTCTATGGCTACACCTTC; CDR3aa: CASTGEFYGYTF
abundance: -; j_gene: TRBJ2-1; v_gene: TRBV6-4; d_gene: TRBD1; CDR3nt: TGTGCCAGCAGTGGTGGGACAGGCCTCTCCTACAATGAGCAGTTCTTC; CDR3aa: CASSGGTGLSYNEQFF
abundance: -; j_gene: TRBJ1-1; v_gene: TRBV7-6; d_gene: TRBD1; CDR3nt: TGTGCCAGCAGCTCCGGGACAGGGAACACTGAAGCTTTCTTT; CDR3aa: CASSSGTGNTEAFF
abundance: -; j_gene: TRBJ1-1; v_gene: TRBV27; d_gene: -; CDR3nt: TGTGCCAGCAGTTTGAACAGGGTGAACACTGAAGCTTTCTTT; CDR3aa: CASSLNRVNTEAFF
abundance: -; j_gene: TRBJ1-2; v_gene: TRBV4-1; d_gene: TRBD1; CDR3nt: TGCGCCAGCAGCCAAACTATGACAGGGAACTATGGCTACACCTTC; CDR3aa: CASSQTMTGNYGYTF
abundance: -; j_gene: TRBJ1-1; v_gene: TRBV6-5; d_gene: -; CDR3nt: TGTGCCAGCAGGCCCCAAGAGGGGGTGAGCACTGAAGCTTTCTTT; CDR3aa: CASRPQEGVSTEAFF
abundance: -; j_gene: TRBJ2-5; v_gene: TRBV3-1/TRBV3-2; d_gene: TRBD1; CDR3nt: TGTGCCAGCAGCCAAGGGGGGACAGGGCAACAGACCCAGTACTTC; CDR3aa: CASSQGGTGQQTQYF
abundance: -; j_gene: TRBJ1-5; v_gene: TRBV2; d_gene: -; CDR3nt: TGTGCCAGCAGTGAACAACCCGTAGATCAGCCCCAGCATTTT; CDR3aa: CASSEQPVDQPQHF
abundance: -; j_gene: TRBJ2-3; v_gene: TRBV11-2; d_gene: -; CDR3nt: TGTGCCAGCAGCTTAGTAAGGTTTGGGACTAGCACAGATACGCAGTATTTT; CDR3aa: CASSLVRFGTSTDTQYF
abundance: -; j_gene: TRBJ2-3; v_gene: TRBV5-1; d_gene: -; CDR3nt: TGCGCCAGCAGCTTGGACTTGGAGGCGCAGTATTTT; CDR3aa: CASSLDLEAQYF
abundance: -; j_gene: TRBJ1-5; v_gene: TRBV7-8; d_gene: -; CDR3nt: TGTGCCAGCAGCTTAGCTAGCGGTTGGGATCAGCCCCAGCATTTT; CDR3aa: CASSLASGWDQPQHF
abundance: -; j_gene: TRBJ2-5; v_gene: TRBV5-1; d_gene: -; CDR3nt: TGCGCCAGCAGCGTCGGGACTCAAGAGACCCAGTACTTC; CDR3aa: CASSVGTQETQYF
abundance: -; j_gene: TRBJ2-7; v_gene: TRBV28; d_gene: TRBD1; CDR3nt: TGTGCCAGCAGTTTCCGGGGACAGGGGACCTACGAGCAGTACTTC; CDR3aa: CASSFRGQGTYEQYF
abundance: -; j_gene: TRBJ2-6; v_gene: TRBV28; d_gene: TRBD1; CDR3nt: TGTGCCAGCAGTCTCCGGGACAGGGGCTTCAGCTCTGGGGCCAACGTCCTGACTTTC; CDR3aa: CASSLRDRGFSSGANVLTF
abundance: -; j_gene: TRBJ1-5; v_gene: TRBV19; d_gene: -; CDR3nt: TGTGCCAGTAGTATCGGGCTTAGCAATCAGCCCCAGCATTTT; CDR3aa: CASSIGLSNQPQHF
abundance: -; j_gene: TRBJ1-5; v_gene: TRBV6-2/TRBV6-3; d_gene: TRBD1; CDR3nt: TGTGCCAGCAGTTCCAGCCCGACAGGGGAAAACAATCAGCCCCAGCATTTT; CDR3aa: CASSSSPTGENNQPQHF
abundance: -; j_gene: TRBJ1-2; v_gene: TRBV19; d_gene: -; CDR3nt: TGTGCCAGTAGTATGGGAGTCCGATACTATGGCTACACCTTC; CDR3aa: CASSMGVRYYGYTF
abundance: once; j_gene: TRBJ2-3; v_gene: TRBV19; d_gene: TRBD2; CDR3nt: TGTGGGACTAGCGGGGGGCTCACAGATACGCAGTATTTT; CDR3aa: CGTSGGLTDTQYF